This T cell receptor beta chain stems from a study of cytomegalovirus exposure and HLA in healthy donors. Findings of the study overall: As a later analysis showed, several of the most significant clusters appeared to be linked to common viral pathogens. Confirmation was obtained in vitro that three CMV-associated chains are specific for CMV antigens. Earlier analysis yielded a pattern in which most TCR beta V segments were productive about 90% or about 30% of the time. The classifier, whose performance was assessed in both the original and validation cohorts, reportedly diagnosed cytomegalovirus status with high specificity and sensitivity.

The PCR had 60 Vbeta and 13 Jbeta primers. Repertoires were generated with immunoSEQ multiplex PCR, while TCRdb's copy carries only in-frame clones and drops some. The sample yields roughly 200,000 clones, about three quarters seen once. As to this clone: Its target is unknown.

The CDR3 contains 16 residues. CDR1 and CDR2 (germline): SGHRS, YFSETQ. The trim removed 3 bases at V and 1 base at J, leaving 6 bases unmatched. The clonotype comes from a woman aged 60-75 years in good health and CMV-seropositive. Specimen: PBMCs. The chain employs TRBV5-1 and TRBJ1-1; the match to TRBD1 covers 10 bases. CDR3 in amino acids: CASSWRTGGTNTEAFF. As DNA, the CDR3 is TGCGCCAGCAGCTGGCGGACAGGGGGGACGAACACTGAAGCTTTCTTT.